Shown below are 30 T cell receptor beta chains from a single sample sequenced in a study of blood T cells in healthy people across ages. Primed by a sample-barcoded 5' primer and a J-beta primer mix, a second PCR proceeded for about 6 to 11 cycles. TCRdb reanalysed the 5' RACE reads using MiXCR and keeps one entry per CDR3 protein. Altogether 1,500,000 or so distinct CDR3 sequences are present, approximately 43% being singletons, with the ten largest covering approximately 4.1%. The sample comprised blood. The receptors were gathered from a woman aged 18-29 years in good health.

This clonotype turned up a few times. The V call is TRBV6-1, the J call TRBJ1-4; D possibly corresponds to TRBD1 (6 bases). Germline lookup yields CDR1 MNHNS and CDR2 SASEGT. The V end was cut by 6 bases, the J end by 3 bases, with 23 bases between. The CDR3 loop spans 18 amino acids. The DNA of the CDR3 is TGTGCCAGCAGACGGAAATACAGGGCTCTGGGGCCTAATGAAAAACTGTTTTTT. Translating gives CASRRKYRALGPNEKLFF.

V gene TRBV11-2 combines with J gene TRBJ2-5, with D perhaps matching TRBD2 (5 bases). V lost 5 bases to trimming and J lost 2 bases, with 21 bases between them. Germline V lookup: CDR1 SGHAT, CDR2 FQNNGV. This CDR3 is 17 amino acids long. The CDR3 region is CASSIMPTGIPQETQYF. The CDR3 nucleotides are TGTGCCAGCAGCATTATGCCCACCGGGATCCCACAAGAGACCCAGTACTTC.

This clonotype was observed a few times. This chain uses TRBV2 with TRBJ1-2, with unresolved D. Germline CDR1 and CDR2: SNHLY and FYNNEI. This CDR3 contains 12 residues. Between the trimmed V and J ends, which lost 4 bases and 7 bases, there was a span of 10 bases. In DNA form, the CDR3 reads TGTGCCAGCAGTGGGGCCAGACGTGGCTACACCTTC. Encoded protein: CASSGARRGYTF.

The rearrangement uses TRBV25-1 and TRBJ1-6, with 7 nucleotides matching TRBD1. The ends lost 2 bases at V and 7 bases at J; junction bases unmatched: 8. Per germline, CDR1 MGHDK and CDR2 SYGVNS. There are 16 residues in the CDR3. The DNA of the CDR3 is TGTGCCAGCAGTGAACCCTACAGGGGAGACAATTCACCCCTCCACTTT. Residues: CASSEPYRGDNSPLHF.

J is TRBJ1-5 and V is TRBV20-1, with D possibly TRBD1 on 6 matching bases. The V gene lost 4 bases and the J gene lost 7 bases, with 14 bases spanning the gap. The CDR3 is 13 residues long. The germline CDR1 and CDR2 sequences are DFQATT and SNEGSKA (reference sequence). This CDR3 is CSAKDQGWQPQHF. CDR3 DNA sequence: TGCAGTGCTAAGGACCAGGGGTGGCAGCCCCAGCATTTT.

The J gene is TRBJ1-5, the V gene TRBV19; D is uncertain. CDR3 length: 14 residues. The germline V gene encodes CDR1 LNHDA and CDR2 SQIVND (reference sequence). V was trimmed by 6 bases and J by 4 bases, leaving 13 bases between them. CDR3 loop: CASRLLGLNQPQHF. The CDR3 nucleotides are TGTGCCAGTAGATTACTAGGGTTGAATCAGCCCCAGCATTTT.

This clonotype was counted a few times. The chain couples TRBV7-9 to TRBJ2-3; 11 positions match TRBD2. V lost 5 bases to trimming and J lost 2 bases; unmatched junction nucleotides: 15. Germline V CDR1 and CDR2: SEHNR, FQNEAQ (reference sequence). The CDR3 has 19 residues. CDR3 sequence (DNA): TGTGCCAGCAGCGTCTCTGTAGCGGGAGGGCCTGCCTACACAGATACGCAGTATTTT. As protein: CASSVSVAGGPAYTDTQYF. Supplemented by reference TRBV7-9 and TRBJ2-3, the full variable domain reads DTGVSQNPRHKITKRGQNVTFRCDPISEHNRLYWYRQTLGQGPEFLTYFQNEAQLEKSRLLSDRFSAERPKGSFSTLEIQRTEQGDSAMYLCASSVSVAGGPAYTDTQYFGPGTRLTVL.

This sequence joins TRBV27 and TRBJ2-3; D is uncertain. The germline V and J ends were trimmed by 6 bases and 5 bases, with 9 bases remaining between them. CDR3 size: 12 residues. The germline gives CDR1 MNHEY, CDR2 SMNVEV (reference sequence). Written as DNA, the CDR3 is TGTGCCAGCAGCCACTCGGTAGATACGCAGTATTTT. As protein: CASSHSVDTQYF.

The chain links TRBV27 to TRBJ2-5, with TRBD1 matching over 7 bases. Trimming removed 6 bases from V and 10 bases from J; junction bases left unmatched: 14. Germline-derived CDR1 and CDR2 are MNHEY and SMNVEV (reference sequence). The CDR3 extends over 14 amino acids. As DNA, the CDR3 is TGTGCCAGCAGCCCCGGGACAGCCTTACTTGGCCAGTACTTC. It specifies CASSPGTALLGQYF.

The rearrangement joins TRBV20-1 to TRBJ2-1, with D possibly being TRBD2 (6 bases). The germline V gene encodes CDR1 DFQATT and CDR2 SNEGSKA (reference sequence). The V end was cut by 7 bases, the J end by 2 bases, with 15 bases between. The CDR3 is 14 amino acids. CDR3 amino acids: CSVRLGGPYNEQFF. In DNA form, the CDR3 reads TGCAGTGTACGGTTGGGGGGTCCCTACAATGAGCAGTTCTTC.

This clonotype was recorded only once. The CDR3 region has the DNA TGCAGTGCCCACGGACCGCAGAACACCGGGGAGCTGTTTTTT. Amino acids: CSAHGPQNTGELFF. The chain combines TRBV20-1 with TRBJ2-2; D uncertain. Germline V gene data show CDR1 as DFQATT and CDR2 as SNEGSKA (reference sequence). The V and J ends lost 6 bases and 1 base respectively, with 12 bases between them. The CDR3 is made up of 14 amino acids.

V and J are TRBV20-1 and TRBJ2-1; 11 nucleotides agree with TRBD2. With 4 bases clipped from V and 8 bases from J, the junction kept 7 bases outside the gene matches. This CDR3 has 14 amino acids. The germline V gene encodes CDR1 DFQATT and CDR2 SNEGSKA (reference sequence). The CDR3 is CSATPSGRPHEQFF. The CDR3 region has the DNA TGCAGTGCTACCCCTAGCGGGAGGCCCCATGAGCAGTTCTTC.

This clonotype was detected only a few times. The J gene is TRBJ2-7, the V gene TRBV12-3 or TRBV12-4; 8 bases are shared with TRBD1. There are 15 residues in the CDR3. Trimming took 5 bases from V and 4 from J; bases not matched to a gene: 10. This CDR3 is CASSPGTGVGYEQYF. DNA of the CDR3: TGTGCCAGCAGTCCGGGGACAGGCGTGGGTTACGAGCAGTACTTC.

In this sample, this clonotype turned up many times. CDR3 nucleotide sequence: TGTGCCAGCAGTATCGATGAGCAGTTCTTC. Translating it yields CASSIDEQFF. The chain links TRBV2 to TRBJ2-1, with unresolved D. The CDR3 has 10 amino acids. Germline loops: CDR1 SNHLY, CDR2 FYNNEI. Trimming removed 5 bases at V and 8 bases at J, with 4 bases between. Drawing the rest from reference TRBV2 and TRBJ2-1, the complete variable domain is EPEVTQTPSHQVTQMGQEVILRCVPISNHLYFYWYRQILGQKVEFLVSFYNNEISEKSEIFDDQFSVERPDGSNFTLKIRSTKLEDSAMYFCASSIDEQFFGPGTRLTVL.

In regard to this clonotype: This likely comes from a read error, as the CDR3 has no conserved phenylalanine or tryptophan at its end. The chain links TRBV4-3 to TRBJ2-5; D may match TRBD1 or TRBD2 (6 bases each). V was cut by 3 bases and J by 4 bases, with 18 bases left in between. The CDR3 sequence is 16 residues long. CDR1 LGHNA and CDR2 YSLEER come from the germline V gene. The CDR3 loop is CASSHPGWGAGETQYY. DNA for the CDR3: TGCGCCAGCAGCCACCCCGGTTGGGGGGCCGGAGAGACCCAGTACTAC.

V gene TRBV9 combines with J gene TRBJ2-2, with D possibly matching TRBD2 (6 bases). The CDR3 totals 15 residues. CDR1 SGDLS and CDR2 YYNGEE come from the germline V gene. Trimming took off 4 bases at V and 4 bases at J, with 14 bases between the two ends. CDR3 residues: CASSTRGGVTGELFF. The DNA of the CDR3 is TGTGCCAGCAGCACTAGGGGAGGAGTCACCGGGGAGCTGTTTTTT.

This clonotype was detected a few times. This chain links TRBV4-1 with TRBJ1-1; possibly TRBD1 for D (6 bases). The V gene's germline CDR1 is MGHRA and CDR2 YSYEKL. Trimming took off 1 base at V and 4 bases at J, with 10 bases between the two ends. The CDR3 loop spans 14 amino acids. In DNA, the CDR3 is TGCGCCAGCAGCCAAGGACCCAGGGGCACTGAAGCTTTCTTT. It encodes CASSQGPRGTEAFF.

The chain joins TRBV20-1 to TRBJ1-4; 7 nucleotides align to TRBD1. The CDR3 loop spans 15 amino acids. Germline V gives CDR1 DFQATT, CDR2 SNEGSKA (reference sequence). Trimming took 1 base from V and 5 from J; bases not matched to a gene: 7. The CDR3 DNA reads as TGCAGTGCTAGAGGGTGGGGGACAGACAATGAAAAACTGTTTTTT. As protein: CSARGWGTDNEKLFF.

The chain links TRBV6-5 to TRBJ2-1, with D perhaps TRBD1 (6 bases). The CDR3 consists of 11 residues. The ends were cut back, 6 bases at V and 11 bases at J, with 11 bases in the middle. Germline V gene lookup returns CDR1 MNHEY and CDR2 SVGAGI. The CDR3 DNA sequence: TGTGCCAGCAGATACAGGGATAAGCAGTTCTTC. The encoded protein is CASRYRDKQFF.

This clonotype was observed a handful of times. J is TRBJ2-4 and V is TRBV20-1; 12 bases are a match to TRBD2. Germline CDR1 reads DFQATT; CDR2 reads SNEGSKA (reference sequence). V was pared by 4 bases and J by 0 bases, with 1 base of the junction left unmatched. The CDR3 runs to 15 residues. The CDR3 is CSAKGLAGAKNIQYF. CDR3 DNA sequence: TGCAGTGCTAAGGGACTAGCGGGAGCCAAAAACATTCAGTACTTC.

The chain carries TRBV5-1 and TRBJ1-2, with 7 bases fitting TRBD1. The CDR3 consists of 16 residues. V lost 1 base, J lost 1 base, and 7 bases stayed unmatched. Germline CDR1 is SGHRS and CDR2 is YFSETQ. The CDR3 is CASSLSGDSLNYGYTF. CDR3 in DNA: TGCGCCAGCAGCTTGTCGGGGGACAGCCTTAACTATGGCTACACCTTC.

V and J are TRBV27 and TRBJ2-1, with 10 bases fitting TRBD2. CDR1 MNHEY and CDR2 SMNVEV come from the germline V gene (reference sequence). The CDR3 consists of 19 residues. The ends lost 2 bases at V and 6 bases at J; junction bases unmatched: 16. CDR3 sequence reads: CASSLRALLAGGRINEQFF. CDR3 DNA: TGTGCCAGCAGTTTACGGGCTTTATTAGCGGGGGGAAGAATCAATGAGCAGTTCTTC.

The chain employs TRBV18 and TRBJ2-3; 7 nucleotides agree with TRBD1. The CDR3 is 15 amino acids. Trimming took 9 bases from V and 5 from J; bases not matched to a gene: 14. CDR1 is KGHSH, CDR2 LQKENI, per germline. The CDR3 DNA is TGTGCCAGTCTCCGGGACAGCAGGTCGGGAGATACGCAGTATTTT. Protein sequence: CASLRDSRSGDTQYF.

This clonotype showed up just a few times. CDR3 bases: TGTGCCAGCAGCTTAGCGCCAGCGGGAGGTTCAGATACGCAGTATTTT. Translating gives CASSLAPAGGSDTQYF. V gene TRBV7-9 combines with J gene TRBJ2-3; 9 bases fit TRBD2. CDR1 and CDR2 (germline): SEHNR, FQNEAQ (reference sequence). The V segment lost 0 bases and the J segment 4 bases; nucleotides outside the gene matches: 5. The CDR3 extends over 16 amino acids. Based on the CDR3 plus reference TRBV7-9 and TRBJ2-3, the full variable domain is DTGVSQNPRHKITKRGQNVTFRCDPISEHNRLYWYRQTLGQGPEFLTYFQNEAQLEKSRLLSDRFSAERPKGSFSTLEIQRTEQGDSAMYLCASSLAPAGGSDTQYFGPGTRLTVL.

Ten or more counts support this clonotype. The chain uses TRBV20-1 and TRBJ2-7; perhaps TRBD2 as D (7 bases). This CDR3 region has 13 residues. Germline assignment: CDR1 DFQATT and CDR2 SNEGSKA (reference sequence). V was cut by 7 bases and J by 4 bases, with 17 bases left in between. The CDR3 sequence: CSVGGGLKYEQYF. The CDR3 nucleotides are TGCAGTGTCGGAGGGGGACTAAAATACGAGCAGTACTTC.

Turning to this clonotype: At one end the junction does not follow the germline gene, possibly because of a read error. This sequence joins TRBV6-1 and TRBJ1-1; maybe TRBD1 (5 bases). CDR3 length: 17 residues. The germline CDR1 and CDR2 sequences are MNHNS and SASEGT. The chain's CDR3 is CASSEPPGGSFNTKAFF. Written as DNA, the CDR3 is TGTGCCAGCAGTGAACCGCCGGGGGGTTCTTTCAACACTAAAGCTTTCTTT.

The chain has TRBV27 and TRBJ2-5; 7 nucleotides align to TRBD1. The J call is doubtful: the DNA matches TRBJ2-7 better. There are 14 residues in the CDR3. The V gene's germline CDR1 is MNHEY and CDR2 SMNVEV (reference sequence). This chain's CDR3 is CASSYRGAFHEQYF. In nucleotides, the CDR3 is TGTGCCAGCAGTTACAGGGGTGCCTTCCACGAGCAGTACTTC.

This sequence joins TRBV10-3 and TRBJ2-7; weak D call: TRBD2 (5 bases). CDR3 length: 11 amino acids. CDR1 and CDR2 (germline): ENHRY, SYGVKD. V was cut by 6 bases and J by 6 bases, with 9 bases left in between. For the CDR3, the DNA is TGTGCCATCAGCGGGGAATGCGAGCAGTACTTC. Residues: CAISGECEQYF.

This clonotype was detected only once. The V call is TRBV6-4, the J call TRBJ2-3; D is possibly TRBD2 (7 bases). Germline V CDR1 and CDR2: MRHNA, SNTAGT. The V and J ends lost 8 bases and 1 base respectively, with 19 bases between them. The CDR3 has 16 amino acids. The CDR3 sequence: CASALEGGEGTDTQYF. Written as DNA, the CDR3 is TGTGCCAGCGCTCTTGAAGGGGGGGAGGGCACAGATACGCAGTATTTT.

V and J are TRBV6-5 and TRBJ2-1, with 13 bases matching TRBD2. The CDR3 spans 16 residues. Germline V gene sequence: CDR1 MNHEY, CDR2 SVGAGI. The V gene end was trimmed by 6 bases and the J gene end by 3 bases; junction bases not matched to a gene: 5. The CDR3 DNA reads as TGTGCCAGCAGACAGGGACTAGCGGGGAGCTACAATGAGCAGTTCTTC. Residues: CASRQGLAGSYNEQFF.